This is a list of T cell receptor beta chains from one sample in a study of T cells after yellow fever vaccination. Each CDR3 protein gets one entry after TCRdb re-called the 5' RACE reads with MiXCR. The sample shows just under 600,000 distinct CDR3 sequences, approximately 13% of them seen only once. Sample: PBMCs, taken on the day of the yellow fever booster vaccination. Source of these receptors: a man younger than 40 who received the YFV17D yellow fever vaccine. CDR3s include the opening cysteine and the closing phenylalanine or tryptophan. The D gene is left open where the match is weak. Size is stated for part of the rows, as once, few or many counts, or as a class when the clone is expanded.

D gene,J gene,clone size,V gene,CDR3 length,CDR3 protein,CDR3 DNA
.,TRBJ2-7,.,TRBV2,13,CASNRDTSYEQYF,TGTGCCAGCAACAGGGACACCTCCTACGAGCAGTACTTC
TRBD1,TRBJ2-5,few,TRBV7-8,16,CASSLTSGTGLETQYF,TGTGCCAGCAGCTTAACTTCCGGGACAGGTTTAGAGACCCAGTACTTC
TRBD2,TRBJ2-3,.,TRBV20-1,14,CSATSGSRTDTQYF,TGCAGTGCGACTAGCGGGAGTAGAACAGATACGCAGTATTTT
.,TRBJ2-3,.,TRBV7-6,14,CASSRDSGPDTQYF,TGTGCCAGCAGCCGGGATAGCGGTCCAGATACGCAGTATTTT
.,TRBJ2-5,.,TRBV5-1,17,CASSPGLQSPFQETQYF,TGCGCCAGCAGCCCGGGACTCCAATCCCCTTTCCAAGAGACCCAGTACTTC
TRBD1,TRBJ2-2,.,TRBV20-1,17,CCASGSGGQGTTGELFF,TGCTGTGCTAGTGGGAGTGGCGGACAGGGGACCACCGGGGAGCTGTTTTTT
TRBD1,TRBJ1-2,few,TRBV6-1,15,CASSAPGQGLYGYTF,TGTGCCAGCAGTGCTCCGGGACAGGGGCTTTATGGCTACACCTTC
TRBD2,TRBJ2-1,few,TRBV3-1,15,CASSPPRAREGQQFF,TGTGCCAGCAGCCCACCGCGGGCGCGGGAGGGCCAACAGTTCTTC
.,TRBJ2-4,.,TRBV7-2,16,CASSLAGAGGKNIQYF,TGTGCCAGCAGCTTAGCGGGCGCCGGGGGCAAAAACATTCAGTACTTC
TRBD2,TRBJ2-1,many,TRBV25-1,13,CASRHRTSYEQFF,TGTGCCAGCAGGCACCGGACTAGTTATGAGCAGTTCTTC
.,TRBJ2-7,few,TRBV5-1,17,CASSLPPSRNIAYEQYF,TGCGCCAGCAGCCTCCCCCCGAGTCGGAACATTGCCTACGAGCAGTACTTC
.,TRBJ2-2,.,TRBV15,14,CATSRQKSTGELFF,TGTGCCACCAGCCGCCAAAAAAGTACCGGGGAGCTGTTTTTT
TRBD2,TRBJ2-5,.,TRBV6-2/TRBV6-3,14,CASSTSREVETQYF,TGTGCCAGCAGTACCTCTCGGGAGGTGGAGACCCAGTACTTC
TRBD1,TRBJ1-1,few,TRBV25-1,14,CASKRTGGRTEAFF,TGTGCCAGCAAGCGAACAGGGGGAAGGACTGAAGCTTTCTTT
.,TRBJ2-3,few,TRBV20-1,17,CSARGESIARTYITQYF,TGCAGTGCTAGAGGGGAGTCGATAGCCCGAACCTATATTACGCAGTATTTT
.,TRBJ2-7,.,TRBV29-1,11,CSVGGYYEQYF,TGCAGCGTTGGGGGTTACTACGAGCAGTACTTC
TRBD2,TRBJ2-3,few,TRBV7-8,15,CASSLPTSELGTQYF,TGTGCCAGCAGTTTACCGACTAGCGAGTTGGGTACGCAGTATTTT
.,TRBJ2-7,few,TRBV10-3,14,CAISESTSSGEQYF,TGTGCCATCAGTGAGTCGACATCTTCGGGGGAGCAGTACTTC
.,TRBJ2-1,few,TRBV5-5,17,CASSLSGADSSYNEQFF,TGTGCCAGCAGCTTGAGCGGGGCGGACAGCTCCTACAATGAGCAGTTCTTC
.,TRBJ2-3,few,TRBV12-3/TRBV12-4,16,CASRPARGKDTDTQYF,TGTGCCAGCAGACCCGCCCGCGGAAAGGACACAGATACGCAGTATTTT
TRBD2,TRBJ2-1,few,TRBV25-1,15,CASSEAGGPYNEQFF,TGTGCCAGCAGTGAAGCGGGAGGGCCGTACAATGAGCAGTTCTTC
.,TRBJ1-2,.,TRBV23-1,13,CASSQAPDYGYTF,TGCGCCAGCAGCCAGGCACCGGACTATGGCTACACCTTC
TRBD1,TRBJ2-7,.,TRBV9,14,CASSWGQGDYEQYF,TGTGCCAGCAGCTGGGGACAGGGTGACTACGAGCAGTACTTC
TRBD1,TRBJ2-1,few,TRBV15,15,CATTLTGAGVNEQFF,TGTGCCACCACTCTAACAGGGGCCGGGGTCAATGAGCAGTTCTTC
.,TRBJ2-7,.,TRBV12-3/TRBV12-4,20,CASRILLTKLNLTLDYEQYF,TGTGCCAGCAGGATCCTTTTAACCAAGCTGAACTTGACCCTTGATTACGAGCAGTACTTC
.,TRBJ1-5,many,TRBV7-9,15,CASSPAGFSDQPQHF,TGTGCCAGCAGCCCCGCAGGGTTCTCGGATCAGCCCCAGCATTTT
.,TRBJ1-1,.,TRBV29-1,12,CSVAQGNTEAFF,TGCAGCGTCGCACAGGGGAACACTGAAGCTTTCTTT
TRBD1,TRBJ1-2,few,TRBV15,15,CATSERTGAFYGYTF,TGTGCCACCAGCGAGAGGACAGGGGCCTTCTATGGCTACACCTTC
.,TRBJ2-1,.,TRBV20-1,14,CSANHRVNFREQFF,TGCAGTGCCAACCACAGGGTGAACTTTAGGGAGCAGTTCTTC
.,TRBJ1-4,.,TRBV12-3/TRBV12-4,14,CASRQGTTNEKLFF,TGTGCCAGCAGACAGGGCACAACTAATGAAAAACTGTTTTTT
.,TRBJ2-3,.,TRBV7-3,14,CATGGSGDSDTQYF,TGTGCCACAGGGGGTAGCGGTGACTCAGATACGCAGTATTTT
.,TRBJ1-4,.,TRBV7-5,16,CISVPEPRKGWEKLFF,.
.,TRBJ1-2,few,TRBV28,15,CASRARRSGNYGYTF,TGTGCCAGCAGAGCCAGGAGGAGCGGGAACTATGGCTACACCTTC
.,TRBJ2-2,few,TRBV20-1,14,CSAISLVSAGELFF,TGCAGTGCTATTAGTCTAGTAAGCGCCGGGGAGCTGTTTTTT
TRBD2,TRBJ2-3,once,TRBV9,16,CASSVGRGSGADTQYF,TGTGCCAGCAGCGTAGGGCGCGGGAGTGGAGCAGATACGCAGTATTTT
.,TRBJ2-7,.,TRBV11-2,16,CASSLKRQGSTYEQYF,TGTGCCAGCAGCTTAAAACGGCAGGGTAGTACCTACGAGCAGTACTTC
TRBD2,TRBJ2-5,.,TRBV27,17,CASRPRTSGSFQETQYF,TGTGCCAGCAGACCGCGGACTAGCGGGAGTTTCCAAGAGACCCAGTACTTC
TRBD2,TRBJ2-1,.,TRBV11-2,18,CASSPTGTSTRVSNEQFF,TGTGCCAGCAGCCCTACCGGGACTAGCACAAGAGTTAGCAATGAGCAGTTCTTC
.,TRBJ1-5,.,TRBV20-1,14,CSARDRDSNQPQHF,TGCAGTGCTAGAGATCGGGACAGCAATCAGCCCCAGCATTTT
.,TRBJ2-1,.,TRBV7-2,14,CASSPSHWLDEQFF,TGTGCCAGCAGCCCCTCACACTGGTTGGATGAGCAGTTCTTC
TRBD2,TRBJ2-7,.,TRBV4-1,14,CASSQGGLAYEQYF,TGCGCCAGCAGCCAAGGGGGACTAGCCTACGAGCAGTACTTC
.,TRBJ2-3,.,TRBV30,14,CAWSRARSTDTQYF,TGTGCCTGGAGTAGGGCGAGGAGCACAGATACGCAGTATTTT
TRBD2,TRBJ2-7,few,TRBV29-1,15,CSVQTTSGHSYEQYF,TGCAGCGTTCAAACCACTAGCGGTCACTCCTACGAGCAGTACTTC
.,TRBJ2-7,few,TRBV7-9,14,CASSTPGGGHEQYF,TGTGCCAGCAGCACCCCGGGCGGGGGCCACGAGCAGTACTTC
TRBD2,TRBJ2-1,.,TRBV9,15,CASSVSGGGYNEQFF,TGTGCCAGCAGCGTGAGCGGGGGGGGGTACAATGAGCAGTTCTTC
TRBD1,TRBJ2-7,.,TRBV12-3/TRBV12-4,14,CASSLTGGWGEQYF,TGTGCCAGCAGTTTAACAGGGGGTTGGGGCGAGCAGTACTTC
TRBD2,TRBJ2-3,few,TRBV29-1,18,CSVAGLAGPPVIADTQYF,TGCAGCGTCGCCGGACTAGCGGGACCCCCAGTCATTGCAGATACGCAGTATTTT
.,TRBJ2-5,.,TRBV3-1,11,CASGTLETQYF,TGTGCCTCCGGGACTCTAGAGACCCAGTACTTC
TRBD2,TRBJ2-5,few,TRBV29-1,13,CSAGLYLLETQYF,TGCAGCGCGGGACTATACCTCTTGGAGACCCAGTACTTC
.,TRBJ2-7,many,TRBV18,14,CASSGGFSPYEQYF,TGTGCCAGCTCCGGGGGCTTCTCCCCCTACGAGCAGTACTTC
.,TRBJ2-2,many,TRBV7-2,17,CASSVDRPLANTGELFF,TGTGCCAGCAGCGTCGACAGACCTCTCGCGAACACCGGGGAGCTGTTTTTT
TRBD2,TRBJ2-3,few,TRBV20-1,15,CSARTPAGGTDTQYF,TGCAGTGCTAGAACCCCAGCGGGAGGCACAGATACGCAGTATTTT
.,TRBJ2-3,.,TRBV19,15,CASTAPGHSTDTQYF,TGTGCCAGTACCGCCCCGGGACATAGCACAGATACGCAGTATTTT